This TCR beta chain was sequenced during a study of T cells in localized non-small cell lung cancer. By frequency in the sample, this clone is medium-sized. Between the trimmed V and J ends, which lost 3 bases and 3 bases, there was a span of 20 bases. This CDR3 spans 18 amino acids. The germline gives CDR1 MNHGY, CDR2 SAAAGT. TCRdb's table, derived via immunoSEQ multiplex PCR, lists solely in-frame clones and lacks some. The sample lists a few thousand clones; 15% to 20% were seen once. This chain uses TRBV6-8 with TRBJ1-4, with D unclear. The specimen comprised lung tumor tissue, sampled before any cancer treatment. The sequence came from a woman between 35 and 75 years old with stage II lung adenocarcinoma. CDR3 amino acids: CASSYPKTEPASNEKLFF. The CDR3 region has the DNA TGTGCCAGCAGTTATCCGAAAACAGAACCGGCCTCTAATGAAAAACTGTTTTTT.